The 14 T cell receptor beta chains in this list originate from one sample, sequenced in a study of blood T cell repertoires in COVID-19. Profiling relied on immunoSEQ multiplex PCR, and the TCRdb table lists in-frame clones only, not all of them. The repertoire holds approximately 400,000 clones, 80% to 85% seen once, with roughly 5.1% in the top ten. What was sequenced was PBMCs or T cells enriched from blood (not recorded which). All receptors derive from a woman in her 50s who had recovered from COVID-19.

This clone was seen a few times. The rearrangement joins TRBV19 to TRBJ1-3; possible D gene TRBD1, 6 bases. There are 19 residues in the CDR3. With 7 bases removed from V and 7 bases from J, the gap between germline ends came to 32 bases. CDR1 is LNHDA, CDR2 SQIVND, per germline (reference sequence). Here the CDR3 DNA reads TGTGCCAGTACCTCGGGGTCAGGGGCCTCGACCCGTACAAAGAACACCATATATTTT. Residues: CASTSGSGASTRTKNTIYF.

This chain joins TRBV28 and TRBJ1-1; 8 nucleotides agree with TRBD1. The CDR3 has 14 residues. Germline loops: CDR1 MDHEN, CDR2 SYDVKM. Losses at the gene ends were 5 bases for V and 6 bases for J; bases not matched to a gene: 8. The CDR3 protein is CASSTWTGRPEAFF. In DNA form, the CDR3 reads TGTGCCAGCAGTACCTGGACAGGGAGGCCTGAAGCTTTCTTT.

V is TRBV5-1 and J is TRBJ1-2; no clear D gene. The length of the CDR3 is 13 residues. In germline, CDR1 is SGHRS, CDR2 YFSETQ. V lost 0 bases to trimming and J lost 8 bases, with 11 bases between them. CDR3 protein: CASSLGGARGYTF. The CDR3 DNA sequence: TGCGCCAGCAGCTTGGGAGGCGCGCGGGGCTACACCTTC. The full variable domain, completed using reference TRBV5-1 and TRBJ1-2, is KAGVTQTPRYLIKTRGQQVTLSCSPISGHRSVSWYQQTPGQGLQFLFEYFSETQRNKGNFPGRFSGRQFSNSRSEMNVSTLELGDSALYLCASSLGGARGYTFGSGTRLTVV.

This clone was detected only a few times. The rearrangement links TRBV5-1 to TRBJ1-2, with TRBD1 identical over 7 bases. CDR1 is SGHRS and CDR2 is YFSETQ in the germline V gene. The junction had 7 bases not matched to a gene; V was cut back by 4 bases and J by 10 bases. The CDR3 contains 12 residues. The CDR3 DNA sequence: TGCGCCAGCAGCCTCGACAGGGCTTCCTACACCTTC. It is translated as CASSLDRASYTF.

The J gene is TRBJ1-3, the V gene TRBV6-5; D unresolved. The CDR3 has 14 amino acids. CDR1 MNHEY and CDR2 SVGAGI come from the germline V gene. Trimming shortened V by 5 bases and J by 0 bases, and 8 bases separated the two germline ends. The CDR3 here is CASSQQSSGNTIYF. CDR3 DNA sequence: TGTGCCAGCAGTCAACAGAGCTCTGGAAACACCATATATTTT.

The CDR3 bases are TGTGCCAGCGGATCGACAGGGGGCGATGGACGACCCCTCCACTTT. It is translated as CASGSTGGDGRPLHF. The chain is built from TRBV11-3 and TRBJ1-6, with 10 bases identical to TRBD1. J gave up 12 bases and V 8 bases, and 13 bases lay outside the gene matches. Per the germline V gene, CDR1 is SGHNT and CDR2 is YENEEA. The length of the CDR3 is 15 residues.

The V gene is TRBV3-1 (or the pseudogene TRBV3-2), the J gene TRBJ2-7; D is ambiguous. V was trimmed by 1 base and J by 7 bases, leaving 11 bases between them. The CDR3 totals 13 residues. The germline V gene encodes CDR1 LGHDT and CDR2 YNNKEL (reference sequence). The CDR3, as DNA: TGTGCCAGCAGCCAAGTGCCAGACTGGGAGCAGTACTTC. It encodes CASSQVPDWEQYF.

The chain recombines TRBV3-1 (or the pseudogene TRBV3-2) with TRBJ2-1; 7 bases map to TRBD2. From germline, CDR1 is LGHDT and CDR2 YNNKEL (reference sequence). CDR3 length equals 15 residues. V lost 5 bases and J lost 5; bases outside the gene matches: 9. DNA of the CDR3: TGTGCCAGCAGCGGGACTAACCGGAACGACAATGAGCAGTTCTTC. Translation gives CASSGTNRNDNEQFF.

The gene calls are TRBV4-1 and TRBJ2-3; TRBD2 aligns across 13 bases. Germline V CDR1 and CDR2: MGHRA, YSYEKL. Trimming cost V 1 base and J 5 bases; bases outside gene matches: 3. The length of the CDR3 is 16 residues. The CDR3 sequence is CASSQGTSGGLDTQYF. The CDR3 DNA sequence: TGCGCCAGCAGCCAAGGGACTAGCGGGGGTCTAGATACGCAGTATTTT.

The chain couples TRBV7-2 to TRBJ1-2; the D gene is possibly TRBD1 (5 bases). Per the germline V gene, CDR1 is SGHTA and CDR2 is FQGNSA. With 5 bases removed from V and 4 bases from J, the gap between germline ends came to 17 bases. The CDR3 loop spans 15 amino acids. The CDR3 is CASSGRDGLSYGYTF. In DNA, the CDR3 is TGTGCCAGCAGCGGGCGGGACGGCCTTTCCTATGGCTACACCTTC. The full variable domain, its missing parts supplied by reference TRBV7-2 and TRBJ1-2, is GAGVSQSPSNKVTEKGKDVELRCDPISGHTALYWYRQSLGQGLEFLIYFQGNSAPDKSGLPSDRFSAERTGGSVSTLTIQRTQQEDSAVYLCASSGRDGLSYGYTFGSGTRLTVV.

In this sample, this clone turned up once. The V call is TRBV19, the J call TRBJ1-1, with a weak D call TRBD1 (5 bases). Per the germline V gene, CDR1 is LNHDA and CDR2 is SQIVND (reference sequence). This CDR3 spans 14 amino acids. V lost 4 bases, J lost 6 bases, and 15 bases lay in between. CDR3 sequence: CASSRTGDLAEAFF. The CDR3 DNA sequence: TGTGCCAGTAGTAGGACGGGGGATTTGGCTGAAGCTTTCTTT.

The gene calls are TRBV7-2 and TRBJ1-2; no firm D call. Per germline, CDR1 SGHTA and CDR2 FQGNSA. The CDR3 loop spans 16 amino acids. V shed 1 base and J shed 3 bases, with 15 bases lying between them. The CDR3 sequence: CASSLGALNRYYGYTF. As DNA, the CDR3 is TGTGCCAGCAGCTTAGGGGCGTTAAACCGCTACTATGGCTACACCTTC.

CDR3 coding DNA: TGCGCCAGCAGCCAAGTAGCCCCTCTGACTAGCGGACCATCCTACGAGCAGTACTTC. It specifies CASSQVAPLTSGPSYEQYF. The gene calls are TRBV4-3 and TRBJ2-7; 9 bases match TRBD2. The CDR3 is made up of 19 amino acids. V lost 1 base to trimming and J lost 1 base; unmatched junction nucleotides: 14. Germline-derived CDR1 and CDR2 are LGHNA and YSLEER.

The chain links TRBV7-2 to TRBJ1-2; 9 bases match TRBD1. Germline V gives CDR1 SGHTA, CDR2 FQGNSA. V dropped 1 base and J dropped 7; count of bases not matched to a gene: 7. The CDR3 has 15 residues. This CDR3 reads CASSLEGTGIAGYTF. CDR3 DNA: TGTGCCAGCAGCTTAGAAGGGACAGGGATTGCTGGCTACACCTTC.